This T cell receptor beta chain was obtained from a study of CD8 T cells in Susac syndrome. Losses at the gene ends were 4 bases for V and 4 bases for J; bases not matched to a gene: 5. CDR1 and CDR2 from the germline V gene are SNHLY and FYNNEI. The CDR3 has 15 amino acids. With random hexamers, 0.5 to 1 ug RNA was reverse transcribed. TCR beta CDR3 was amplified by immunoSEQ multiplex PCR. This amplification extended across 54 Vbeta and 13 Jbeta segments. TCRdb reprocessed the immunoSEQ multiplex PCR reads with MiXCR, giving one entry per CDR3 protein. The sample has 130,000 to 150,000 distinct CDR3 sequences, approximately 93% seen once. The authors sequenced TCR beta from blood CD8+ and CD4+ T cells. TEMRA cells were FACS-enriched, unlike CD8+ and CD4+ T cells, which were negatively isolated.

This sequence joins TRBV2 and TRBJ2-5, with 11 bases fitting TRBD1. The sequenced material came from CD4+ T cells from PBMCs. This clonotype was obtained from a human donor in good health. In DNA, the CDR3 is TGTGCCAGCAGTGTGGACAGGGGGCAGCTAGAGACCCAGTACTTC. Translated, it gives CASSVDRGQLETQYF.